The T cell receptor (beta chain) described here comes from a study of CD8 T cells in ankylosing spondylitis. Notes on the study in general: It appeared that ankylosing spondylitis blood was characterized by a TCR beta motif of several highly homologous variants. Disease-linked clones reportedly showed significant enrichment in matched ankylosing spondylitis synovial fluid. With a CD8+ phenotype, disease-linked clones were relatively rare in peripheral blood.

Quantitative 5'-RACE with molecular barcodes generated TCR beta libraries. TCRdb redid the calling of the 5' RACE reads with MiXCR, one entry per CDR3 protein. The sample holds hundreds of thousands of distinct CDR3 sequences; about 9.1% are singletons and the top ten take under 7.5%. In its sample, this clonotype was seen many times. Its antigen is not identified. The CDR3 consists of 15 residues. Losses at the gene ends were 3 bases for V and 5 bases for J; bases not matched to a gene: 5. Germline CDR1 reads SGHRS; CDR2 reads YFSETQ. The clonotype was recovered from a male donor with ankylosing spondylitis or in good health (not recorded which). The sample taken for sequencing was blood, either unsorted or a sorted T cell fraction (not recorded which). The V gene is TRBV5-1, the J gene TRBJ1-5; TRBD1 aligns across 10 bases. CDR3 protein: CASSYGQGGDQPQHF. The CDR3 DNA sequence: TGCGCCAGCAGCTATGGACAGGGGGGCGATCAGCCCCAGCATTTT.